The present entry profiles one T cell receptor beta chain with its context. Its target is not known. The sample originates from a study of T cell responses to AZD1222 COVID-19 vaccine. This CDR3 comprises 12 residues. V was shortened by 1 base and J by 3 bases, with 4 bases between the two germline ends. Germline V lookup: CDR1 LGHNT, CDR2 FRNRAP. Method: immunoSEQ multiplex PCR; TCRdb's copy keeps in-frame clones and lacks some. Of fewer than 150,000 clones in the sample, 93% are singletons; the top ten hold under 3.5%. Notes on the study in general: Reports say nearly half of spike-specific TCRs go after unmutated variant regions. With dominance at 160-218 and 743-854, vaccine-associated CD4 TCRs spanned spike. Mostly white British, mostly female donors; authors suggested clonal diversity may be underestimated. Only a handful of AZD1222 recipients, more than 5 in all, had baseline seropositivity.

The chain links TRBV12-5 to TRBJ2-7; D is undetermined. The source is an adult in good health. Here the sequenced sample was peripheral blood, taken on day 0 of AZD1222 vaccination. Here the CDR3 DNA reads TGTGCTAGTGGTTTGGATTTCTACGAGCAGTACTTC. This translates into CASGLDFYEQYF.